Presented here are 22 T cell receptor beta chains from one specimen sequenced in a study of glioma-infiltrating T cells. Amplification of TCR alpha and beta CDR3 regions from RNA used iRepertoire nested multiplex PCR. Each CDR3 protein gets one entry after TCRdb re-called the multiplex PCR reads with MiXCR. Of about 190,000 distinct CDR3 sequences in the sample, 30% to 40% are singletons; the top ten hold 20%. Sequencing input: glioma tissue, nonneoplastic brain tissue, or PBMCs (not recorded which). The receptors shown here come from a human donor with low-grade glioma or glioblastoma, undergoing nonglioma brain surgery, or in good health (not recorded which).

This clonotype was detected ten times or more. The V call is TRBV2, the J call TRBJ2-2; D not resolved. The CDR3 consists of 11 residues. Germline V gene sequence: CDR1 SNHLY, CDR2 FYNNEI. V shed 6 bases and J shed 6 bases, with 5 bases lying between them. The CDR3 here is CASRLAGELFF. In DNA, the CDR3 is TGTGCCAGCAGGCTAGCCGGGGAGCTGTTTTTT.

The chain uses TRBV5-1 and TRBJ2-1, with 7 bases matching TRBD1. The CDR3 consists of 14 residues. Germline V lookup: CDR1 SGHRS, CDR2 YFSETQ. Trimming removed 7 bases from V and 8 bases from J; junction bases left unmatched: 12. In DNA form, the CDR3 reads TGCGCCAGCCGCTCCGGGACAGATGTCCATGAGCAGTTCTTC. Its translation is CASRSGTDVHEQFF.

J is TRBJ2-3 and V is TRBV14; D may correspond to TRBD1 or TRBD2 (5 bases each). The CDR3 totals 18 residues. V was clipped by 2 bases and J by 4 bases, with 22 bases between them. Germline CDR1 reads SGHDN; CDR2 reads FVKESK. The CDR3 spells CASSQKATFARGADTQYF. For the CDR3, the DNA is TGTGCCAGCAGCCAAAAGGCTACCTTCGCCCGGGGCGCAGATACGCAGTATTTT.

This clonotype came up many times. V usage is TRBV7-2 and J usage is TRBJ2-1; TRBD2 aligns across 11 bases. With V trimmed by 5 bases and J by 2 bases, 5 bases remained unmatched. This CDR3 contains 16 residues. Germline-derived CDR1 and CDR2 are SGHTA and FQGNSA. Here the CDR3 reads CASSVLTSGTYNEQFF. Written as DNA, the CDR3 is TGTGCCAGCAGCGTACTGACTAGCGGGACCTACAATGAGCAGTTCTTC.

The table lists this clonotype with many counts. This rearrangement joins TRBV6-2 or TRBV6-3 to TRBJ1-1; 8 nucleotides match TRBD1. The germline V gene has CDR1 MNHEY and CDR2 SVGEGT. The CDR3 is made up of 14 amino acids. With V trimmed by 6 bases and J by 0 bases, 3 bases remained unmatched. The CDR3 DNA follows: TGTGCCAGCAGCTCAGGGGGCTTGAACACTGAAGCTTTCTTT. It is translated as CASSSGGLNTEAFF.

This clonotype was seen ten or more times. This rearrangement joins TRBV2 to TRBJ1-2; unclear D gene. Deletions cut 2 bases from V and 2 bases from J, with 9 bases between. The CDR3 runs 14 residues. Germline-derived CDR1 and CDR2 are SNHLY and FYNNEI. The DNA for the CDR3 is TGTGCCAGCAGTGAACTTCCGGGAAACTATGGCTACACCTTC. Protein product: CASSELPGNYGYTF.

This clonotype was detected ten times or more. The rearrangement joins TRBV7-2 to TRBJ2-1; 7 bases map to TRBD2. V gave up 6 bases and J gave up 7 bases; unmatched junction bases: 9. Looked up from germline, CDR1 is SGHTA and CDR2 is FQGNSA. The CDR3 loop spans 14 amino acids. The CDR3 region is CASREAGTLNEQFF. The CDR3 bases are TGTGCCAGCAGAGAAGCGGGAACCTTGAATGAGCAGTTCTTC.

This clonotype has ten or more counts. V gene TRBV7-9 combines with J gene TRBJ1-1, with no clear D. Trimming took off 1 base at V and 1 base at J, with 7 bases between the two ends. This CDR3 spans 14 amino acids. CDR1 is SEHNR, CDR2 FQNEAQ, per germline (reference sequence). The CDR3 coding sequence is TGTGCCAGCAGCTTAGACACAGCGAACACTGAAGCTTTCTTT. This codes for CASSLDTANTEAFF. The full variable domain, its missing parts supplied by reference TRBV7-9 and TRBJ1-1, is DTGVSQNPRHKITKRGQNVTFRCDPISEHNRLYWYRQTLGQGPEFLTYFQNEAQLEKSRLLSDRFSAERPKGSFSTLEIQRTEQGDSAMYLCASSLDTANTEAFFGQGTRLTVV.

This clonotype has a count of ten or more. The J gene is TRBJ2-7, the V gene TRBV27, with D possibly matching TRBD2 (6 bases). With 5 bases removed from V and 3 bases from J, the gap between germline ends came to 17 bases. The germline CDR1 and CDR2 sequences are MNHEY and SMNVEV (reference sequence). CDR3 length: 15 amino acids. CDR3 sequence (DNA): TGTGCCAGCAGTCCTTTTCCGGGACTCCGCTACGAGCAGTACTTC. Translated, it gives CASSPFPGLRYEQYF.

This clonotype came up once. This may come from a read error, since a much larger clone is one base off. The chain uses TRBV12-3 or TRBV12-4 and TRBJ2-5, with D possibly TRBD2 on 6 matching bases. This CDR3 comprises 14 residues. This CDR3 is CASSPYGGGETEYF. In nucleotides, the CDR3 is TGTGCCAGCAGTCCTTACGGGGGTGGGGAGACCGAGTACTTC.

Turning to this clonotype: A read error is possible here, since a much larger clone lies one base away. This chain joins TRBV7-2 and TRBJ2-2; D perhaps matches TRBD2 (5 bases). CDR1 and CDR2 (germline): SGHTA, FQGNSA. The CDR3 contains 14 residues. CDR3 amino acids: CASSLVEYVGELCF. DNA for the CDR3: TGTGCCAGCAGCTTAGTAGAATACGTCGGGGAGCTGTGTTTT. Using reference TRBV7-2 and TRBJ2-2 for the parts outside the CDR3, the full variable domain is GAGVSQSPSNKVTEKGKDVELRCDPISGHTALYWYRQSLGQGLEFLIYFQGNSAPDKSGLPSDRFSAERTGGSVSTLTIQRTQQEDSAVYLCASSLVEYVGELCFGEGSRLTVL.

In its sample, this clonotype was seen many times. The chain employs TRBV7-8 and TRBJ2-3; no reliable D call. Germline V gene data show CDR1 as SGHVS and CDR2 as FQNEAQ. V lost 2 bases and J 3 bases, leaving 9 bases between the germline ends. The CDR3 totals 14 residues. CDR3 in amino acids: CASSLLLVTDTQYF. The CDR3 bases are TGTGCCAGCAGCTTACTGCTGGTTACAGATACGCAGTATTTT. Full variable domain (outside the CDR3, taken from reference TRBV7-8 and TRBJ2-3): GAGVSQSPRYKVAKRGQDVALRCDPISGHVSLFWYQQALGQGPEFLTYFQNEAQLDKSGLPSDRFFAERPEGSVSTLKIQRTQQEDSAVYLCASSLLLVTDTQYFGPGTRLTVL.

This chain links TRBV29-1 with TRBJ1-2, with 9 bases lining up with TRBD1. The V segment lost 7 bases and the J segment 3 bases; nucleotides outside the gene matches: 3. This CDR3 is built from 12 residues. From germline, CDR1 is SQVTM and CDR2 ANQGSEA. The CDR3 sequence is CSGTGGDYGYTF. The CDR3 DNA follows: TGCAGCGGCACAGGGGGCGACTATGGCTACACCTTC. Based on the CDR3 plus reference TRBV29-1 and TRBJ1-2, the full variable domain is SAVISQKPSRDICQRGTSLTIQCQVDSQVTMMFWYRQQPGQSLTLIATANQGSEATYESGFVIDKFPISRPNLTFSTLTVSNMSPEDSSIYLCSGTGGDYGYTFGSGTRLTVV.

On this clonotype: Mismatch with germline at one junction end may stem from a read error. This rearrangement joins TRBV12-5 to TRBJ1-5; unclear D gene. In germline, CDR1 is LGHNT, CDR2 FRNRAP. This CDR3 has 16 residues. The CDR3 DNA follows: TGTGCTAGTGGTCTGTGGACGGCCTATAGCAATCAGCCCAAGCATTTT. Translated, it gives CASGLWTAYSNQPKHF.

This sequence joins TRBV28 and TRBJ2-7, with D possibly being TRBD2 (5 bases). This CDR3 region has 15 residues. The germline gives CDR1 MDHEN, CDR2 SYDVKM. Trimming cost V 4 bases and J 2 bases, with 15 bases left between them. Here the CDR3 reads CASSSSGGGTYEQYF. In nucleotides, the CDR3 is TGTGCCAGCAGTTCCTCGGGTGGAGGAACCTACGAGCAGTACTTC. The full variable domain, with the rest looked up from reference TRBV28 and TRBJ2-7, is DVKVTQSSRYLVKRTGEKVFLECVQDMDHENMFWYRQDPGLGLRLIYFSYDVKMKEKGDIPEGYSVSREKKERFSLILESASTNQTSMYLCASSSSGGGTYEQYFGPGTRLTVT.

Comment on this clonotype: With a much larger clone just one base away, this may be a read error. The chain's CDR3 is CASSEGQGKETEYF. In DNA, the CDR3 is TGTGCCAGCAGCGAGGGACAGGGGAAAGAGACCGAGTACTTC. The chain uses TRBV7-9 and TRBJ2-5; 10 nucleotides line up with TRBD1. The germline CDR1 and CDR2 sequences are SEHNR and FQNEAQ (reference sequence). CDR3 size: 14 residues.

In the case of this clonotype: Compared with germline, one end of the junction differs, possibly owing to a read error. V usage is TRBV20-1 and J usage is TRBJ2-3, with a tentative D call TRBD1 (8 bases). CDR3 length equals 14 residues. Looked up from germline, CDR1 is DFQATT and CDR2 is SNEGSKA (reference sequence). The CDR3 region has the DNA TGCGGTGCTACAAGGACAGGGAGGGCGGATACGCAGTATTTT. It translates to CGATRTGRADTQYF.

The genes are TRBV4-1 and TRBJ2-2, with TRBD1 matching 7 bases. The CDR3 spans 19 residues. Per germline, CDR1 MGHRA and CDR2 YSYEKL. V shed 1 base, J shed 3 bases, and the junction held 14 bases outside the gene matches. The CDR3 spells CASSQVHLTQGWDTGELFF. The CDR3 bases are TGCGCCAGCAGCCAAGTCCACCTTACACAGGGGTGGGACACCGGGGAGCTGTTTTTT.

This clonotype came up many times. The CDR3 region has the DNA TGTGCCCGCCGAGGGCGGGAGGAGTACGAGCAGTACTTC. Protein product: CARRGREEYEQYF. The gene calls are TRBV6-2 or TRBV6-3 and TRBJ2-7; TRBD2 matches 8 bases. Germline V gene data show CDR1 as MNHEY and CDR2 as SVGEGT. This CDR3 is built from 13 residues. J gave up 4 bases and V 11 bases, and 10 bases lay outside the gene matches.

This clonotype was counted at least ten times. The rearrangement joins TRBV20-1 to TRBJ2-7; D ambiguous. The CDR3 extends over 14 amino acids. Germline V lookup: CDR1 DFQATT, CDR2 SNEGSKA (reference sequence). The V gene lost 4 bases and the J gene lost 0 bases, with 13 bases spanning the gap. CDR3: CSAMTLNSSYEQYF. The CDR3 bases are TGCAGTGCTATGACACTTAACAGCTCCTACGAGCAGTACTTC.

In its sample, this clonotype was seen many times. The rearrangement links TRBV20-1 to TRBJ2-3; 14 bases line up with TRBD2. Germline-derived CDR1 and CDR2 are DFQATT and SNEGSKA (reference sequence). The CDR3 contains 16 residues. V was clipped by 3 bases and J by 2 bases; unmatched bases: 4. CDR3 protein: CSARGLAGAHTDTQYF. DNA of the CDR3: TGCAGTGCTAGGGGACTAGCGGGAGCCCACACAGATACGCAGTATTTT.

J is TRBJ2-1 and V is TRBV5-1; a weak D match, TRBD2 (5 bases). The CDR3 is made up of 15 amino acids. V was shortened by 0 bases and J by 5 bases, with 12 bases between the two germline ends. The germline CDR1 and CDR2 sequences are SGHRS and YFSETQ. The CDR3 nucleotides are TGCGCCAGCAGCTTGGCGACTACCCGAAACAATGAGCAGTTCTTC. Amino acids: CASSLATTRNNEQFF.